The 25 T cell receptor beta chains presented below share a single source sample, sequenced in a study of T cell changes during pregnancy in multiple sclerosis. This table comes from immunoSEQ multiplex PCR, and its TCRdb copy is limited to in-frame clones, with some not included. The sample lists tens of thousands of clones, over 85% occurring once. Material: CD8+ T cells from peripheral blood mononuclear cells, obtained before pregnancy. The receptors come from a female donor with multiple sclerosis, enrolled in a pregnancy study.

The chain has TRBV27 and TRBJ2-7; tentatively, D is TRBD2 (5 bases). The CDR3 totals 13 residues. Trimming removed 0 bases from V and 5 bases from J, with 8 bases in between. Germline CDR1 and CDR2: MNHEY and SMNVEV (reference sequence). This CDR3 reads CASSLSGRNEQYF. The CDR3 DNA sequence: TGTGCCAGCAGTTTATCGGGGAGAAACGAGCAGTACTTC.

The gene calls are TRBV9 and TRBJ1-2, with 8 bases aligning to TRBD1. CDR3 length: 16 amino acids. With V trimmed by 0 bases and J by 2 bases, 6 bases remained unmatched. Per the germline V gene, CDR1 is SGDLS and CDR2 is YYNGEE. The CDR3 here is CASSVGGTGVNYGYTF. In DNA form, the CDR3 reads TGTGCCAGCAGCGTAGGAGGGACAGGCGTCAACTATGGCTACACCTTC.

The V gene is TRBV4-1, the J gene TRBJ1-5; D is perhaps TRBD1 (5 bases). The CDR3 has 14 amino acids. From germline, CDR1 is MGHRA and CDR2 YSYEKL. Trimming removed 0 bases from V and 15 bases from J, with 18 bases in between. CDR3 nucleotide sequence: TGCGCCAGCAGCCAAGATGCCTTGGGAGGGGAGGTGCATTTT. It is translated as CASSQDALGGEVHF.

V gene TRBV9 combines with J gene TRBJ1-1, with TRBD1 matching 7 bases. Germline CDR1 is SGDLS and CDR2 is YYNGEE. The ends lost 0 bases at V and 1 base at J; junction bases unmatched: 12. This CDR3 is 18 amino acids long. CDR3: CASSVGASGGLRNTEAFF. The CDR3 nucleotides read TGTGCCAGCAGCGTAGGTGCATCAGGGGGACTCAGGAACACTGAAGCTTTCTTT.

V and J are TRBV4-1 and TRBJ2-1, with 13 bases fitting TRBD2. CDR1 is MGHRA and CDR2 is YSYEKL in the germline V gene. The CDR3 covers 16 residues. The V gene end was trimmed by 3 bases and the J gene end by 8 bases; junction bases not matched to a gene: 7. The CDR3 loop reads CASSQEGLAGVHEQFF. The DNA of the CDR3 is TGCGCCAGCAGCCAGGAAGGACTAGCGGGGGTTCATGAGCAGTTCTTC.

This rearrangement joins TRBV9 to TRBJ2-3, with 8 bases aligning to TRBD2. V dropped 3 bases and J dropped 2; count of bases not matched to a gene: 5. This CDR3 is 15 amino acids long. CDR1 is SGDLS and CDR2 is YYNGEE in the germline V gene. CDR3 in DNA: TGTGCCAGCAGCGAAAGCGGGGGTTTCACAGATACGCAGTATTTT. Protein sequence: CASSESGGFTDTQYF.

The CDR3 bases are TGTGCCAGCAGCCCCGGACTAGCGGGGGGGCTTTCCTACAATGAGCAGTTCTTC. This translates into CASSPGLAGGLSYNEQFF. The chain has TRBV7-9 and TRBJ2-1; 15 bases agree with TRBD2. Unmatched junction bases numbered 6, after V lost 5 bases and J lost 1 base. The CDR3 runs to 18 residues. Germline CDR1 reads SEHNR; CDR2 reads FQNEAQ (reference sequence).

In its sample, this clone was seen once. The gene calls are TRBV14 and TRBJ1-6, with D possibly matching TRBD1 (5 bases). CDR3 length: 17 residues. Germline values: CDR1 SGHDN, CDR2 FVKESK. The germline V and J ends were trimmed by 0 bases and 2 bases, with 11 bases remaining between them. The CDR3 loop is CASSQEQGGTYNSPLHF. The CDR3 DNA reads TGTGCCAGCAGCCAAGAGCAGGGAGGGACCTATAATTCACCCCTCCACTTT. The full variable domain, rest sourced from reference TRBV14 and TRBJ1-6, is EAGVTQFPSHSVIEKGQTVTLRCDPISGHDNLYWYRRVMGKEIKFLLHFVKESKQDESGMPNNRFLAERTGGTYSTLKVQPAELEDSGVYFCASSQEQGGTYNSPLHFGNGTRLTVT.

J is TRBJ1-1 and V is TRBV18; TRBD1 matches 9 bases. This CDR3 is 13 amino acids long. The V and J ends lost 6 bases and 5 bases, in that order; junction bases with no gene match: 4. Germline V lookup: CDR1 KGHSH, CDR2 LQKENI. CDR3 bases: TGTGCCAGCTCGCGGGACAGGGATACTGAAGCTTTCTTT. Amino acid sequence: CASSRDRDTEAFF.

This chain uses TRBV19 with TRBJ2-2; 8 bases agree with TRBD1. Trimming at V came to 5 bases and at J to 5 bases, leaving 16 bases not matched to a gene. CDR3 length: 18 amino acids. Germline V lookup: CDR1 LNHDA, CDR2 SQIVND (reference sequence). The CDR3 coding sequence is TGTGCCAGTAGTGGCGACAGGGGAAGGTTGTTAGGGACCGGGGAGCTGTTTTTT. Translated, it gives CASSGDRGRLLGTGELFF.

This clone showed up just once. The chain carries TRBV7-9 and TRBJ1-2, with unresolved D. In germline, CDR1 is SEHNR, CDR2 FQNEAQ (reference sequence). The CDR3 length is 19 residues. The V end lost 3 bases, the J end lost 0 bases, and 23 bases lay between the germline ends. CDR3 DNA sequence: TGTGCCAGCAGCTTTAGAATCGGAACAGATATATTAGCTAACTATGGCTACACCTTC. Protein sequence: CASSFRIGTDILANYGYTF.

J is TRBJ1-1 and V is TRBV6-1; D might be TRBD1 (6 bases). Per the germline V gene, CDR1 is MNHNS and CDR2 is SASEGT. V was trimmed by 7 bases and J by 0 bases, leaving 15 bases between them. This CDR3 contains 15 residues. CDR3 bases: TGTGCCAGCATCTTCCCAGGGGCGCTGAACACTGAAGCTTTCTTT. Translated, it gives CASIFPGALNTEAFF.

This clone was recorded once. The chain links TRBV19 to TRBJ2-1; a weak D match, TRBD2 (6 bases). V lost 6 bases and J 0 bases, leaving 12 bases between the germline ends. The CDR3 runs to 15 residues. Germline CDR1 reads LNHDA; CDR2 reads SQIVND (reference sequence). CDR3 nucleotides: TGTGCCAGTAGCAGGGACTCAAGCTCCTACAATGAGCAGTTCTTC. Translation: CASSRDSSSYNEQFF. Full variable domain (outside the CDR3, taken from reference TRBV19 and TRBJ2-1): DGGITQSPKYLFRKEGQNVTLSCEQNLNHDAMYWYRQDPGQGLRLIYYSQIVNDFQKGDIAEGYSVSREKKESFPLTVTSAQKNPTAFYLCASSRDSSSYNEQFFGPGTRLTVL.

DNA for the CDR3: TGTGCCAGCAGCTTGGAGTTTTCAGGGGCAGAAAAAAACATTCAGTACTTC. Translation: CASSLEFSGAEKNIQYF. The V gene is TRBV5-6, the J gene TRBJ2-4; D perhaps matches TRBD1 (6 bases). CDR3 length equals 17 residues. Germline assignment: CDR1 SGHDT and CDR2 YYEEEE. V lost 0 bases and J 4 bases, leaving 17 bases between the germline ends.

The chain has TRBV6-1 and TRBJ2-1; 13 bases align to TRBD2. Germline V lookup: CDR1 MNHNS, CDR2 SASEGT. This CDR3 comprises 14 residues. V gave up 4 bases and J gave up 10 bases; unmatched junction bases: 4. The CDR3 here is CASSALAGGHEQFF. CDR3 sequence (DNA): TGTGCCAGCAGTGCACTAGCGGGGGGGCACGAGCAGTTCTTC.

V is TRBV5-4 and J is TRBJ1-1; D is possibly TRBD1 (6 bases). Germline V gene lookup returns CDR1 SGHNT and CDR2 YYREEE (reference sequence). The V end lost 4 bases, the J end lost 6 bases, and 19 bases lay between the germline ends. The CDR3 is 15 amino acids. In nucleotides, the CDR3 is TGTGCCAGCAGCACCACCCGCAGGGGTGAGTCTGAAGCTTTCTTT. It encodes CASSTTRRGESEAFF.

The chain carries TRBV6-5 and TRBJ1-2; D gene uncertain. Germline V gene data show CDR1 as MNHEY and CDR2 as SVGAGI. The CDR3 sequence is 9 residues long. Trimming took off 8 bases at V and 8 bases at J, with 6 bases between the two ends. This chain's CDR3 is CASLTGYTF. CDR3 nucleotides: TGTGCCAGCCTGACAGGCTACACCTTC.

The V gene is TRBV6-6, the J gene TRBJ2-3, with 12 bases that match TRBD2. V lost 8 bases, J lost 3 bases, and 3 bases stayed unmatched. CDR3 length: 14 amino acids. Germline loops: CDR1 MNHNY, CDR2 SVGAGI (reference sequence). The CDR3: CASQTSGGTDTQYF. CDR3 in DNA: TGTGCCAGCCAGACTAGCGGGGGAACAGATACGCAGTATTTT.

The chain uses TRBV2 and TRBJ2-3; a possible D gene is TRBD1 (6 bases). CDR1 is SNHLY and CDR2 is FYNNEI in the germline V gene. The V and J ends lost 6 bases and 0 bases respectively, with 19 bases between them. CDR3 length equals 17 residues. Here the CDR3 reads CASSTTGQGFSTDTQYF. In nucleotides, the CDR3 is TGTGCCAGCAGCACCACGGGGCAGGGGTTTAGCACAGATACGCAGTATTTT.

The rearrangement links TRBV7-8 to TRBJ2-7, with 8 bases lining up with TRBD1. V shed 3 bases and J 0 bases; nucleotides not matched to a gene: 4. The V gene's germline CDR1 is SGHVS and CDR2 FQNEAQ. The CDR3 extends over 15 amino acids. The CDR3 sequence is CASSFGQGLSYEQYF. Here the CDR3 DNA reads TGTGCCAGCAGCTTCGGACAGGGACTCTCCTACGAGCAGTACTTC.

The chain has TRBV13 and TRBJ2-3, with TRBD2 identical over 11 bases. V gave up 4 bases and J gave up 3 bases; unmatched junction bases: 6. The CDR3 is 16 amino acids. CDR1 PRHDT and CDR2 FYEKMQ come from the germline V gene (reference sequence). The CDR3 DNA is TGTGCCAGCAGCTCCCCCGGGACTAGCGGAACAGATACGCAGTATTTT. It translates to CASSSPGTSGTDTQYF.

The chain carries TRBV15 and TRBJ2-3; 10 bases are a match to TRBD2. The germline gives CDR1 LNHNV, CDR2 YYDKDF (reference sequence). The CDR3 consists of 16 residues. J gave up 3 bases and V 3 bases, and 6 bases lay outside the gene matches. The CDR3 nucleotides are TGTGCCACCAGCAGCCAGCGGGGGGGCCGGACAGATACGCAGTATTTT. The encoded protein is CATSSQRGGRTDTQYF.

The sample holds a few counts of this clone. The chain joins TRBV6-4 to TRBJ2-3; D not resolved. V lost 6 bases and J 2 bases, leaving 15 bases between the germline ends. The CDR3 loop spans 15 amino acids. Per germline, CDR1 MRHNA and CDR2 SNTAGT. Here the CDR3 DNA reads TGTGCCAGCAGGAAAACTGTAGAGGTCACAGATACGCAGTATTTT. Its translation is CASRKTVEVTDTQYF.

This chain uses TRBV9 with TRBJ1-2, with 11 bases identical to TRBD1. The V gene end was trimmed by 0 bases and the J gene end by 8 bases; junction bases not matched to a gene: 6. CDR3 length: 15 residues. Germline CDR1 is SGDLS and CDR2 is YYNGEE. Written as DNA, the CDR3 is TGTGCCAGCAGCGTAGGAGGACAGGGGGCGGGAGGCTACACCTTC. Translating gives CASSVGGQGAGGYTF.

The V call is TRBV5-6, the J call TRBJ2-7; 8 bases align to TRBD1. Germline trimming cut 4 bases from V and 3 bases from J; bases unmatched to any gene: 9. The germline gives CDR1 SGHDT, CDR2 YYEEEE. CDR3 length: 15 residues. The CDR3 nucleotides read TGTGCCAGCAGCGGACGGACAGGGCCCGACTACGAGCAGTACTTC. Translation gives CASSGRTGPDYEQYF.